Each of the 27 T cell receptor beta chains below was sequenced from the same sample in a study of cytomegalovirus exposure and HLA in healthy donors. Generated by immunoSEQ multiplex PCR, the TCRdb table keeps only in-frame clones and is missing some. The sample lists 250,000 or so clones; approximately 90% were seen once. Sequencing used PBMCs. These receptor sequences come from a man aged 18 to 30 in good health and CMV-seronegative.

This chain connects TRBV29-1 to TRBJ2-3; D gene unclear. The V gene's germline CDR1 is SQVTM and CDR2 ANQGSEA. The CDR3 consists of 14 residues. V was cut by 4 bases and J by 0 bases, with 11 bases left in between. CDR3 region: CSVGEATSTDTQYF. Here the CDR3 DNA reads TGCAGCGTTGGTGAAGCCACTAGCACAGATACGCAGTATTTT.

The chain links TRBV28 to TRBJ1-3, with 7 bases that match TRBD1. Trimming took 5 bases from V and 6 from J; bases not matched to a gene: 10. In germline, CDR1 is MDHEN, CDR2 SYDVKM. The length of the CDR3 is 15 residues. The CDR3 nucleotides read TGTGCCAGCAGTCCACCCTCGACAGGGTTAAACACCATATATTTT. It specifies CASSPPSTGLNTIYF.

The chain joins TRBV7-6 to TRBJ2-7; 8 nucleotides agree with TRBD2. Germline V gene lookup returns CDR1 SGHVS and CDR2 FNYEAQ. Trimming cost V 0 bases and J 4 bases; bases outside gene matches: 5. This CDR3 comprises 15 residues. CDR3: CASSLASGALYEQYF. The CDR3 DNA reads TGTGCCAGCAGCTTAGCTAGCGGGGCTTTGTACGAGCAGTACTTC.

The V call is TRBV5-1, the J call TRBJ1-2; D unclear. The germline V gene has CDR1 SGHRS and CDR2 YFSETQ. V lost 3 bases to trimming and J lost 3 bases, with 18 bases between them. The CDR3 consists of 16 residues. The CDR3 region is CASSSSKERVDYGYTF. Written as DNA, the CDR3 is TGCGCCAGCAGCTCCTCCAAGGAGCGGGTGGACTATGGCTACACCTTC.

The V gene is TRBV19, the J gene TRBJ1-2, with D uncertain. Germline V gene data show CDR1 as LNHDA and CDR2 as SQIVND (reference sequence). This CDR3 has 12 residues. Trimming pared 7 bases from V and 7 bases from J, leaving 13 bases between. CDR3 region: CASTSSEAGYTF. DNA for the CDR3: TGTGCCAGTACCTCCTCCGAGGCTGGCTACACCTTC.

This clone appeared a single time. Written as DNA, the CDR3 is TGTGCCGCGGGTTGGGGGGCCAACGTCCTGACTTTC. Translation: CAAGWGANVLTF. The rearrangement uses TRBV27 and TRBJ2-6; maybe TRBD2 (5 bases). V dropped 11 bases and J dropped 4 bases, with 9 bases sitting between them. CDR3 length equals 12 residues. From germline, CDR1 is MNHEY and CDR2 SMNVEV (reference sequence).

The V call is TRBV15, the J call TRBJ1-1, with D possibly matching TRBD1 (5 bases). Trimming left V 5 bases short and J 0 bases short, with 13 bases between. The CDR3 loop spans 15 amino acids. The V gene's germline CDR1 is LNHNV and CDR2 YYDKDF (reference sequence). The CDR3 region is CATSHSTVMNTEAFF. CDR3 sequence (DNA): TGTGCCACCAGCCATTCGACAGTTATGAACACTGAAGCTTTCTTT.

The gene calls are TRBV19 and TRBJ2-7; 7 bases align to TRBD2. The germline gives CDR1 LNHDA, CDR2 SQIVND (reference sequence). After removal of 6 bases from V and 3 bases from J, the junction contained 8 bases not matched to a gene. CDR3 length: 14 residues. This CDR3 reads CASRSLGGDYEQYF. CDR3 DNA: TGTGCCAGTAGGAGTTTGGGGGGGGACTACGAGCAGTACTTC.

The chain combines TRBV28 with TRBJ1-2; D unclear. Germline CDR1 and CDR2: MDHEN and SYDVKM. Trimming removed 6 bases at V and 2 bases at J, with 7 bases between. The length of the CDR3 is 12 residues. The CDR3 spells CASRYTNYGYTF. The CDR3 bases are TGTGCCAGCAGGTACACAAACTATGGCTACACCTTC.

This clone was picked up a small number of times. J is TRBJ1-2 and V is TRBV27, with 10 nucleotides matching TRBD1. The CDR3 spans 16 residues. The junction had 10 bases not matched to a gene; V was cut back by 5 bases and J by 4 bases. CDR1 and CDR2 (germline): MNHEY, SMNVEV (reference sequence). CDR3 protein: CASSPPGQGRLYGYTF. The DNA for the CDR3 is TGTGCCAGCAGTCCACCGGGACAGGGGAGGCTCTATGGCTACACCTTC.

The chain links TRBV4-3 to TRBJ1-1; D unresolved. Looked up from germline, CDR1 is LGHNA and CDR2 is YSLEER. This CDR3 is built from 14 residues. The ends were cut back, 0 bases at V and 2 bases at J, with 7 bases in the middle. The CDR3 protein is CASSQDFRNTEAFF. Here the CDR3 DNA reads TGCGCCAGCAGCCAAGATTTCAGAAACACTGAAGCTTTCTTT.

V usage is TRBV5-1 and J usage is TRBJ1-1; 7 bases agree with TRBD1. This CDR3 is built from 13 residues. Trimming removed 0 bases from V and 8 bases from J; junction bases left unmatched: 4. Germline V gene sequence: CDR1 SGHRS, CDR2 YFSETQ. The DNA for the CDR3 is TGCGCCAGCAGCTTGGATCAGGGGGTCGAAGCTTTCTTT. It is translated as CASSLDQGVEAFF.

The chain has TRBV7-9 and TRBJ2-5; TRBD2 agrees at 11 bases. V was pared by 2 bases and J by 3 bases, with 5 bases of the junction left unmatched. Germline CDR1 is SEHNR and CDR2 is FQNEAQ (reference sequence). The CDR3 extends over 16 amino acids. The CDR3, as DNA: TGTGCCAGCAGCTTACAACTAGCGGGAGTGGAAGAGACCCAGTACTTC. Translation: CASSLQLAGVEETQYF.

This rearrangement joins TRBV11-2 to TRBJ1-6; TRBD1 might be the D (5 bases). The CDR3 is made up of 15 amino acids. CDR1 and CDR2 from the germline V gene are SGHAT and FQNNGV. Between the trimmed V and J ends, which lost 1 base and 9 bases, there was a span of 13 bases. Written as DNA, the CDR3 is TGTGCCAGCAGCTTAGGACAGCCGAGGCGTTCACCCCTCCACTTT. It specifies CASSLGQPRRSPLHF.

The chain couples TRBV29-1 to TRBJ2-1; weak D call: TRBD2 (6 bases). The CDR3 is made up of 12 amino acids. V lost 5 bases, J lost 7 bases, and 12 bases lay in between. Germline V gene data show CDR1 as SQVTM and CDR2 as ANQGSEA. The CDR3 DNA reads TGCAGCGTTAGGGAGGAGTTGAATGAGCAGTTCTTC. Amino acid sequence: CSVREELNEQFF.

This clone was seen once. The CDR3 bases are TGTGCCAGCAGTTTGCGGGACAGGGGGGGCGCAGATACGCAGTATTTT. Encoded protein: CASSLRDRGGADTQYF. The genes are TRBV27 and TRBJ2-3; 11 nucleotides line up with TRBD1. The CDR3 sequence is 16 residues long. V lost 3 bases and J lost 4; bases outside the gene matches: 6. From germline, CDR1 is MNHEY and CDR2 SMNVEV (reference sequence).

Here the CDR3 reads CAINGQGDRDTEAFF. CDR3 nucleotide sequence: TGTGCCATCAACGGACAGGGGGATCGGGACACTGAAGCTTTCTTT. V is TRBV10-3 and J is TRBJ1-1, with 10 positions matching TRBD1. CDR1 is ENHRY, CDR2 SYGVKD, per germline. J was trimmed by 3 bases and V by 7 bases; bases with no gene match: 8. This CDR3 is 15 amino acids long.

This clone was found a few times. V gene TRBV19 combines with J gene TRBJ1-2, with TRBD1 matching 8 bases. Per the germline V gene, CDR1 is LNHDA and CDR2 is SQIVND (reference sequence). J lost 6 bases, V lost 4 bases, and 4 bases had no gene match. The CDR3 runs 13 residues. The CDR3 here is CASSKDRGDGYTF. CDR3 sequence (DNA): TGTGCCAGTAGTAAAGACAGGGGCGATGGCTACACCTTC. The variable domain in full, with the rest retrieved from reference TRBV19 and TRBJ1-2, is DGGITQSPKYLFRKEGQNVTLSCEQNLNHDAMYWYRQDPGQGLRLIYYSQIVNDFQKGDIAEGYSVSREKKESFPLTVTSAQKNPTAFYLCASSKDRGDGYTFGSGTRLTVV.

The chain is built from TRBV2 and TRBJ1-1; perhaps TRBD1 as D (6 bases). CDR1 SNHLY and CDR2 FYNNEI come from the germline V gene. The CDR3 is 13 residues long. Trimming stripped 8 bases from V and 7 bases from J, with 17 bases between. The CDR3 here is CASLQGPEGEAFF. In DNA, the CDR3 is TGTGCCAGCTTACAGGGCCCCGAAGGTGAAGCTTTCTTT.

The chain employs TRBV5-1 and TRBJ2-1; TRBD2 matches at 7 bases. The CDR3 sequence is 15 residues long. V lost 0 bases to trimming and J lost 3 bases; unmatched junction nucleotides: 3. CDR1 SGHRS and CDR2 YFSETQ come from the germline V gene. CDR3 nucleotides: TGCGCCAGCAGCTTGGGCCTAGCGGACTACAATGAGCAGTTCTTC. Its translation is CASSLGLADYNEQFF.

The chain employs TRBV28 and TRBJ1-5; 8 bases are a match to TRBD1. The germline V gene has CDR1 MDHEN and CDR2 SYDVKM. With V trimmed by 6 bases and J by 2 bases, 6 bases remained unmatched. The CDR3 sequence is 15 residues long. The CDR3 is CASRDRGGGNQPQHF. The CDR3 DNA is TGTGCCAGCAGAGACAGGGGAGGGGGCAATCAGCCCCAGCATTTT.

This chain joins TRBV5-1 and TRBJ1-1; 8 nucleotides line up with TRBD1. The trim removed 1 base at V and 6 bases at J, leaving 17 bases unmatched. The CDR3 runs to 18 residues. The germline V gene encodes CDR1 SGHRS and CDR2 YFSETQ. The CDR3 region has the DNA TGCGCCAGCAGCTTGAGTTTTCTTACGGAGACAGGGGTGCCTGAAGCTTTCTTT. Amino acids: CASSLSFLTETGVPEAFF. Drawing the rest from reference TRBV5-1 and TRBJ1-1, the complete variable domain is KAGVTQTPRYLIKTRGQQVTLSCSPISGHRSVSWYQQTPGQGLQFLFEYFSETQRNKGNFPGRFSGRQFSNSRSEMNVSTLELGDSALYLCASSLSFLTETGVPEAFFGQGTRLTVV.

This clone has more than one count but fewer than ten. This chain connects TRBV7-9 to TRBJ2-7; TRBD1 agrees at 9 bases. The CDR3 runs 15 residues. J lost 4 bases, V lost 5 bases, and 9 bases had no gene match. Germline V gene sequence: CDR1 SEHNR, CDR2 FQNEAQ (reference sequence). CDR3 in amino acids: CASSGGTGPLYEQYF. In DNA, the CDR3 is TGTGCCAGCAGCGGAGGGACAGGGCCCCTATACGAGCAGTACTTC.

J is TRBJ2-5 and V is TRBV7-9; a weak D match, TRBD1 (5 bases). V was trimmed by 0 bases and J by 1 base, leaving 9 bases between them. The V gene's germline CDR1 is SEHNR and CDR2 FQNEAQ (reference sequence). The CDR3 covers 15 residues. CDR3 loop: CASSLALTVQETQYF. The DNA of the CDR3 is TGTGCCAGCAGCTTAGCGCTGACAGTCCAAGAGACCCAGTACTTC.

The chain uses TRBV27 and TRBJ1-6; D not certain. Germline assignment: CDR1 MNHEY and CDR2 SMNVEV (reference sequence). The CDR3 has 16 residues. V lost 5 bases and J lost 1, with 12 bases in between. This CDR3 is CASSKMAGSYNSPLHF. CDR3 DNA sequence: TGTGCCAGCAGTAAGATGGCGGGGTCCTATAATTCACCCCTCCACTTT.

This chain uses TRBV28 with TRBJ2-7; D possibly corresponds to TRBD2 (6 bases). V lost 7 bases and J lost 6, with 16 bases in between. This CDR3 contains 13 residues. From germline, CDR1 is MDHEN and CDR2 SYDVKM. In DNA form, the CDR3 reads TGTGCCAGCACCCTTCAGTTGGGGGGCGAGCAGTACTTC. It codes for CASTLQLGGEQYF.

The chain uses TRBV4-3 and TRBJ1-2, with 8 bases fitting TRBD1. The CDR3 has 16 amino acids. With 4 bases clipped from V and 5 bases from J, the junction kept 12 bases outside the gene matches. Germline CDR1 reads LGHNA; CDR2 reads YSLEER. CDR3 residues: CASSPSLGGQVYGYTF. The CDR3 DNA is TGCGCCAGCAGCCCTAGTTTGGGGGGACAGGTTTATGGCTACACCTTC.